These T cell receptor beta chains were read from a single sample in a study of cytomegalovirus exposure and HLA in healthy donors. The protocol was immunoSEQ multiplex PCR, while the TCRdb copy is restricted to in-frame clones and leaves out a portion. The sample lists under 250,000 clones; about 72% were seen once. Source material: PBMCs. The receptors shown here come from a male donor in good health and CMV-seronegative. Both conserved end residues are part of each CDR3. A D gene is named only where the DNA matches it firmly. For some rows the clone size is stated as once, few or many, or as a class when expanded; others skip it.

J gene: TRBJ1-6; V gene: TRBV6-4; clone size: -; D gene: -; CDR3 protein: CASSDGSSYNSPLHF; CDR3 DNA: TGTGCCAGCAGTGATGGGAGCTCCTATAATTCACCCCTCCACTTT
J gene: TRBJ1-2; V gene: TRBV7-3; clone size: once; D gene: -; CDR3 protein: CASSLTFGVSGYTF; CDR3 DNA: TGTGCCAGCAGCTTAACGTTCGGGGTCTCGGGCTACACCTTC
J gene: TRBJ2-1; V gene: TRBV19; clone size: -; D gene: -; CDR3 protein: CASSRSSYNEQFF; CDR3 DNA: TGTGCCAGTAGTCGGAGCTCCTACAATGAGCAGTTCTTC
J gene: TRBJ2-1; V gene: TRBV5-1; clone size: -; D gene: TRBD1; CDR3 protein: CASSKGDSSYNEQFF; CDR3 DNA: TGCGCCAGCAGCAAGGGGGACAGCTCCTACAATGAGCAGTTCTTC
J gene: TRBJ1-1; V gene: TRBV14; clone size: -; D gene: -; CDR3 protein: CASSQGTLEAFF; CDR3 DNA: TGTGCCAGCAGCCAAGGTACTCTAGAAGCTTTCTTT
J gene: TRBJ1-4; V gene: TRBV7-9; clone size: -; D gene: TRBD1; CDR3 protein: CSSSLSATGGSGEKLFF; CDR3 DNA: TGTTCCAGCAGCTTAAGTGCGACAGGGGGCTCGGGAGAAAAACTGTTTTTT
J gene: TRBJ2-7; V gene: TRBV9; clone size: once; D gene: -; CDR3 protein: CASSAGTPGYEQYF; CDR3 DNA: TGTGCCAGCAGCGCCGGGACTCCCGGGTACGAGCAGTACTTC
J gene: TRBJ2-3; V gene: TRBV11-2; clone size: -; D gene: -; CDR3 protein: CASSLARGEADTQYF; CDR3 DNA: TGTGCCAGCAGCTTAGCGCGGGGAGAGGCAGATACGCAGTATTTT
J gene: TRBJ2-7; V gene: TRBV15; clone size: -; D gene: TRBD1; CDR3 protein: CATSRERTGAYEQYF; CDR3 DNA: TGTGCCACCAGCAGAGAAAGGACAGGGGCCTACGAGCAGTACTTC
J gene: TRBJ2-3; V gene: TRBV6-5; clone size: once; D gene: TRBD1; CDR3 protein: CASIDRGRSTDTQYF; CDR3 DNA: TGTGCCAGCATCGACAGGGGGCGAAGCACAGATACGCAGTATTTT
J gene: TRBJ2-2; V gene: TRBV14; clone size: -; D gene: -; CDR3 protein: CASSQDLRDASGGAGELFF; CDR3 DNA: TGTGCCAGCAGCCAAGATCTTAGGGACGCTTCAGGAGGGGCCGGGGAGCTGTTTTTT
J gene: TRBJ1-2; V gene: TRBV5-6; clone size: -; D gene: -; CDR3 protein: CASSLGRNYGYTF; CDR3 DNA: TGTGCCAGCAGCTTAGGCAGGAACTATGGCTACACCTTC
J gene: TRBJ2-7; V gene: TRBV11-1; clone size: -; D gene: TRBD2; CDR3 protein: CASSLMVAGSAYEQYF; CDR3 DNA: TGTGCCAGCAGCCTGATGGTAGCGGGTTCTGCCTACGAGCAGTACTTC
J gene: TRBJ1-5; V gene: TRBV5-4; clone size: -; D gene: -; CDR3 protein: CASSLGPRPGPQHF; CDR3 DNA: TGTGCCAGCAGCTTGGGTCCGAGGCCGGGGCCCCAGCATTTT
J gene: TRBJ1-2; V gene: TRBV28; clone size: -; D gene: -; CDR3 protein: CASYRAEQGLYGYTF; CDR3 DNA: TGTGCCAGCTATCGGGCCGAACAGGGCCTATATGGCTACACCTTC
J gene: TRBJ2-1; V gene: TRBV7-9; clone size: -; D gene: -; CDR3 protein: CASSGRNNEQFF; CDR3 DNA: TGTGCCAGCAGCGGCAGGAACAATGAGCAGTTCTTC
J gene: TRBJ1-4; V gene: TRBV7-2; clone size: -; D gene: -; CDR3 protein: CASSLNSGKLFF; CDR3 DNA: TGTGCCAGCAGCTTAAACAGTGGAAAACTGTTTTTT
J gene: TRBJ1-1; V gene: TRBV12-5; clone size: -; D gene: -; CDR3 protein: CASGLVLGGVTEAFF; CDR3 DNA: TGTGCTAGTGGTTTGGTACTAGGGGGAGTTACTGAAGCTTTCTTT
J gene: TRBJ2-1; V gene: TRBV19; clone size: -; D gene: TRBD2; CDR3 protein: CASSIASGRAIEQFF; CDR3 DNA: TGTGCCAGTAGTATAGCGAGCGGGAGGGCCATTGAGCAGTTCTTC
J gene: TRBJ2-1; V gene: TRBV9; clone size: -; D gene: TRBD2; CDR3 protein: CASGGRLAYNEQFF; CDR3 DNA: TGTGCCAGCGGGGGGAGACTAGCGTACAATGAGCAGTTCTTC
J gene: TRBJ2-2; V gene: TRBV19; clone size: -; D gene: TRBD1; CDR3 protein: CASRLRDRVSGELFF; CDR3 DNA: TGTGCCAGTAGACTCCGGGACAGGGTTTCCGGGGAGCTGTTTTTT
J gene: TRBJ1-6; V gene: TRBV5-1; clone size: -; D gene: -; CDR3 protein: CASSLVDIASPLHF; CDR3 DNA: TGCGCCAGCAGCTTGGTGGACATAGCTTCACCCCTCCACTTT
J gene: TRBJ2-7; V gene: TRBV5-6; clone size: few; D gene: TRBD1; CDR3 protein: CASSLQQGVVEQYF; CDR3 DNA: TGTGCCAGCAGCCTGCAACAGGGGGTAGTCGAGCAGTACTTC
J gene: TRBJ2-5; V gene: TRBV7-6; clone size: -; D gene: -; CDR3 protein: CASSFYSPETQYF; CDR3 DNA: TGTGCCAGCAGCTTCTATAGCCCCGAGACCCAGTACTTC
J gene: TRBJ1-3; V gene: TRBV28; clone size: -; D gene: TRBD1; CDR3 protein: CASSLRDSGNTIYF; CDR3 DNA: TGTGCCAGCAGTTTACGGGACAGTGGGAACACCATATATTTT
J gene: TRBJ2-7; V gene: TRBV6-1; clone size: -; D gene: TRBD2; CDR3 protein: CASSEGLAGGYEQYF; CDR3 DNA: TGTGCCAGCAGTGAGGGACTAGCGGGAGGCTACGAGCAGTACTTC
J gene: TRBJ1-5; V gene: TRBV10-3; clone size: few; D gene: -; CDR3 protein: CAISEYGDQPQHF; CDR3 DNA: TGTGCCATCAGTGAATACGGGGATCAGCCCCAGCATTTT
J gene: TRBJ2-7; V gene: TRBV10-3; clone size: -; D gene: -; CDR3 protein: CAISESIYEQYF; CDR3 DNA: TGTGCCATCAGTGAGTCTATCTACGAGCAGTACTTC
J gene: TRBJ2-2; V gene: TRBV28; clone size: once; D gene: TRBD2; CDR3 protein: CASTAGGPTGELFF; CDR3 DNA: TGTGCCAGCACGGCGGGAGGACCCACCGGGGAGCTGTTTTTT
J gene: TRBJ2-7; V gene: TRBV6-5; clone size: few; D gene: TRBD1; CDR3 protein: CASSSDRGLDEQYF; CDR3 DNA: TGTGCCAGCAGTTCCGACAGGGGGCTCGACGAGCAGTACTTC
J gene: TRBJ2-7; V gene: TRBV7-8; clone size: -; D gene: TRBD2; CDR3 protein: CASSSTSGKWGEQYF; CDR3 DNA: TGTGCCAGCAGCTCGACTAGCGGGAAGTGGGGGGAGCAGTACTTC
J gene: TRBJ1-1; V gene: TRBV5-1; clone size: -; D gene: -; CDR3 protein: CASSLGRGSPEAFF; CDR3 DNA: TGCGCCAGCAGCTTGGGCCGGGGGTCCCCTGAAGCTTTCTTT
J gene: TRBJ2-2; V gene: TRBV6-4; clone size: -; D gene: -; CDR3 protein: CASSDFVGDVGELFF; CDR3 DNA: TGTGCCAGCAGTGACTTCGTCGGGGATGTCGGGGAGCTGTTTTTT
J gene: TRBJ1-1; V gene: TRBV18; clone size: -; D gene: TRBD1; CDR3 protein: CASSPLGQGPLGNTEAFF; CDR3 DNA: TGTGCCAGCTCACCCCTCGGACAGGGACCTCTGGGGAACACTGAAGCTTTCTTT
J gene: TRBJ1-1; V gene: TRBV2; clone size: -; D gene: -; CDR3 protein: CASSAEGVGAEAFF; CDR3 DNA: TGTGCCAGCAGTGCGGAAGGGGTGGGCGCTGAAGCTTTCTTT
J gene: TRBJ1-2; V gene: TRBV15; clone size: -; D gene: TRBD1; CDR3 protein: CATRFQGGHGYTF; CDR3 DNA: TGTGCCACCAGGTTTCAGGGGGGCCATGGCTACACCTTC
J gene: TRBJ2-7; V gene: TRBV29-1; clone size: -; D gene: -; CDR3 protein: CSVRDNVREQYF; CDR3 DNA: TGCAGCGTCCGGGACAATGTTCGAGAGCAGTACTTC
J gene: TRBJ2-3; V gene: TRBV4-2; clone size: many; D gene: -; CDR3 protein: CASSQQQEPTDTQYF; CDR3 DNA: TGTGCCAGCAGCCAACAACAGGAGCCCACAGATACGCAGTATTTT
J gene: TRBJ1-2; V gene: TRBV30; clone size: -; D gene: -; CDR3 protein: CAWSATQVYNYGYTF; CDR3 DNA: TGTGCCTGGAGTGCCACACAGGTTTATAACTATGGCTACACCTTC
J gene: TRBJ1-1; V gene: TRBV19; clone size: -; D gene: -; CDR3 protein: CASSIGRENTEAFF; CDR3 DNA: TGTGCCAGTAGTATCGGACGGGAGAACACTGAAGCTTTCTTT
J gene: TRBJ1-1; V gene: TRBV6-6; clone size: few; D gene: -; CDR3 protein: CASSKDKNTEAFF; CDR3 DNA: TGTGCCAGCAGTAAGGACAAGAACACTGAAGCTTTCTTT
J gene: TRBJ2-2; V gene: TRBV10-1; clone size: -; D gene: TRBD1; CDR3 protein: CASSEGGGTGELFF; CDR3 DNA: TGCGCCAGCAGTGAAGGGGGCGGCACCGGGGAGCTGTTTTTT
J gene: TRBJ2-7; V gene: TRBV2; clone size: -; D gene: TRBD1; CDR3 protein: CASSEWDSVYEQYF; CDR3 DNA: TGTGCCAGCAGTGAATGGGACAGCGTTTACGAGCAGTACTTC
J gene: TRBJ1-2; V gene: TRBV29-1; clone size: -; D gene: -; CDR3 protein: CSARTSSYGYTF; CDR3 DNA: TGCAGCGCCCGGACATCGTCCTATGGCTACACCTTC
J gene: TRBJ1-1; V gene: TRBV5-4; clone size: -; D gene: -; CDR3 protein: CASSFGGADTEAFF; CDR3 DNA: TGTGCCAGCAGCTTCGGCGGGGCGGACACTGAAGCTTTCTTT